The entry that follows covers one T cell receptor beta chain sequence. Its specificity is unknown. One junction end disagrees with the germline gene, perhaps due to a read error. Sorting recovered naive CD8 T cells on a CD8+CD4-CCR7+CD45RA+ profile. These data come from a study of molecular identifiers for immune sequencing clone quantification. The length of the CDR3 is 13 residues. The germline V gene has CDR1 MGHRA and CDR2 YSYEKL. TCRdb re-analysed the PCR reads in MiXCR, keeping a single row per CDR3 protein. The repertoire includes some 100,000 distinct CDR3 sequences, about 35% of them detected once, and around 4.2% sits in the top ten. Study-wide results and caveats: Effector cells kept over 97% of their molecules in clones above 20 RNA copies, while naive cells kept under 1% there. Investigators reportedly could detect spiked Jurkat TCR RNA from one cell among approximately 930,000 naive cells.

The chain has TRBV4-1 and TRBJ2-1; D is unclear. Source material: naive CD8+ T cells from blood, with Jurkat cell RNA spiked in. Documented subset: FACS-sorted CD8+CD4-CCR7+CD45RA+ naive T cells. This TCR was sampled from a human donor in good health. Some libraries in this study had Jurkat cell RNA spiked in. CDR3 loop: CASSHISYNEQLF. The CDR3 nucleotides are TGCGCCAGCAGCCACATCTCCTACAATGAGCAGCTCTTC.